This record looks at one T cell receptor beta chain sequence and its context. The authors' processing: Reference gene primers were amplified, and this amplification served to estimate nucleated cell counts. Data came from immunoSEQ multiplex PCR; TCRdb stores just in-frame clones and leaves some out. Clone size and the V and J calls come from that table; the DNA yielded D and trimming. This sample has 120,000 to 150,000 clones, with roughly 82% found just once. These data originate in a study of blood T cell repertoires in COVID-19. Study overall: Donors in the United States, Italy and Spain gave samples during acute or convalescent COVID-19. T cells, B-cell-depleted T cells, or PBMCs provided the cDNA or gDNA that served as material.

Trimming took 7 bases from V and 3 from J, leaving 12 bases between them. The length of the CDR3 is 13 residues. CDR1 and CDR2 (germline): SNHLY, FYNNEI. The sequence came from a human donor in a cohort sampled during active COVID-19. V usage is TRBV2 and J usage is TRBJ2-5; D perhaps matches TRBD1 (5 bases). Sequencing input: peripheral blood. Here the CDR3 DNA reads TGTGCCAGCAATAGGGGAACAGAAGAGACCCAGTACTTC. It encodes CASNRGTEETQYF. The entire variable domain, with the rest obtained from reference TRBV2 and TRBJ2-5, is as follows: EPEVTQTPSHQVTQMGQEVILRCVPISNHLYFYWYRQILGQKVEFLVSFYNNEISEKSEIFDDQFSVERPDGSNFTLKIRSTKLEDSAMYFCASNRGTEETQYFGPGTRLLVL.